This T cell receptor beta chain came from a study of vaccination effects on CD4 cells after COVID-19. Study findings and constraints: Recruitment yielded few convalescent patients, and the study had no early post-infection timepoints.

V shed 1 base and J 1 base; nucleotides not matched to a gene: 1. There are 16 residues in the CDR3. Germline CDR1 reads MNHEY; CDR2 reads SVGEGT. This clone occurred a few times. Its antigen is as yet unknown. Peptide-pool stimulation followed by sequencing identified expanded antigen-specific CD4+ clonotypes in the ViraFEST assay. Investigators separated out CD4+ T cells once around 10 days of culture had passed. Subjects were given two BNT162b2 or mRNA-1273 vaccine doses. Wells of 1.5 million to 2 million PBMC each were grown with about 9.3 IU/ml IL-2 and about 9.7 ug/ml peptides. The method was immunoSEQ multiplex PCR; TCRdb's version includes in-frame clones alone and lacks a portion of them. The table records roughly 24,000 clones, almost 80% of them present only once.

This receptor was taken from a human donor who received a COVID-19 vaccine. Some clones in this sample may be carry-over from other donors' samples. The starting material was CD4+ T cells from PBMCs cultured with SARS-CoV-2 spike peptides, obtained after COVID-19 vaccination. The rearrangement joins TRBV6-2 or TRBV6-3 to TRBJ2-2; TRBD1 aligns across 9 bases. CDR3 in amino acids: CASSYLGQGNTGELFF. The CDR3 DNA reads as TGTGCCAGCAGTTACTTGGGACAGGGGAACACCGGGGAGCTGTTTTTT.